The TCR beta chain described here comes from a study of regulatory T cells in long-lasting Graves disease. General observations from the study: It is possible that accuracy was reduced by the small size of the sample. Favored usage of TRBV28, TRBJ1-2 and TRBJ2-5 was recorded in persistent disease.

Germline V gene data show CDR1 as SNHLY and CDR2 as FYNNEI. The CDR3 runs 15 residues. V was pared by 3 bases and J by 3 bases, with 14 bases between. Building of the TCR beta libraries involved iRepertoire HTBI primers and Arm-PCR of CDR3 regions. TCRdb used MiXCR to reprocess the multiplex PCR reads, holding one entry per CDR3 protein. The sample yields hundreds of thousands of distinct CDR3 sequences, approximately 15% seen once. This clonotype was seen ten or more times. Its antigen is unknown. As to time point: newly diagnosed GD, antithyroid drugs for less than 3 months. RNA from PBMCs was the source of the TCR library. These data were also filed under a second study, of T cells in Graves' hyperthyroidism and ophthalmopathy.

The specimen was peripheral blood mononuclear cells (PBMCs), collected at new diagnosis, from a patient treated with antithyroid drugs. The rearrangement links TRBV2 to TRBJ2-5; possibly TRBD1 for D (6 bases). The TCR originated in a man aged 25 to 40 with Graves disease. Here the CDR3 DNA reads TGTGCCAGCAGTGACGACGGGACAAAGGAAGAGACCCAGTACTTC. As protein: CASSDDGTKEETQYF.